The following is a T cell receptor beta chain sequence with its context. This clonotype has just a few counts. Its antigen is not yet known. The record has no base qualities; no much larger clone is one base away. Donors were a few dozen systemically healthy Caucasian individuals from Russia aged about 6 to 100 years. Around 10 milliliters of peripheral blood were drawn from each donor into EDTA-treated Vacutainer tubes. PBMCs were isolated by Ficoll-Paque density-gradient centrifugation, with at least 6.5 million obtained per sample. Total RNA, at least 5 micrograms per sample, was extracted from PBMCs with Trizol reagent. Naive CD45RAhigh/CD27high T cell percentages were measured by flow cytometry on a PBMC aliquot from every donor. This entry belongs to a study of blood T cells in healthy people across ages (dated by TCRdb to the mid-2010s). A note on the overall study: In model experiments, template switching captured roughly one uniquely barcoded TCR beta cDNA molecule for every two T cells. To track age-related changes in TCR beta repertoire diversity, the study relied on deep sequencing normalized with unique cDNA molecular identifiers. The donors were split into four age groups: young (average 16 years), middle-aged (about 40), aged (more than 60) and long-lived (approximately 80). To avoid experimental bias, donors of different ages were randomly spread across the sequencing lanes. The study analyzed two additional independent replicas of 1 million unique cDNA reads from the same blood draw for two donors, one aged 18 to 29 and one aged 80 or older. Points the paper makes about the study in general: Conclusive comparison of naive and antigen-experienced compartments was prevented by the profiling of bulk unsorted PBMCs. As age increased, observed TCR beta diversity per million T cells dropped in a roughly linear way, and a significant reduction was already evident by age roughly 40. Compared with the aged group, the long-lived group had more naive CD4+ T cells, fewer expanded clones and increased TCR diversity, a pattern suggesting age selection. Estimates of total diversity based on one million sequenced T cells were regarded as lower bounds and as underestimates. Observed TCR beta diversity correlated strongly with the percentage of naive T cells measured by flow cytometry. Donor CMV infection status was unknown, potentially confounding age-related changes in expanded clonotypes.

The library was made by 5' RACE. The sequencing machine was an Illumina HiSeq 2500. A second PCR of 7 to 11 cycles was performed with a sample-barcoded 5' primer and a J-beta primer mix. Each TCR beta cDNA molecule received a unique molecular identifier from a template-switch 5' adaptor carrying 12 random nucleotides. Each sample yielded at least 2.5 million CDR3-containing paired-end reads. First-strand cDNA synthesis was performed from all RNA using the Mint cDNA synthesis kit, with priming by a TRBC-specific oligonucleotide. All cDNA was treated with uracil-DNA glycosylase and then went through a first 18-cycle PCR with the universal primers M1SS and BC2_uni_R. The original methods were these. Each sample was normalized by randomly selecting 1 million high-quality reads, each carrying a distinct molecular identifier. Reads with shared molecular identifiers were discarded instead of being binned into consensus sequences. MiTCR, run with a Q25 quality threshold and the strictest error-elimination algorithm, handled CDR3 identification, clonotype clustering and error correction. A nonparametric unseen species model with Euler transformation was used to estimate lower-bound total TCR beta diversity. Through fastp at Q25 and MiXCR, TCRdb rebuilt clones from the public reads, retaining in-frame beta chains. Rows merge per CDR3 protein into single entries with the most common DNA and genes. The V and J calls, along with clone size, are taken from TCRdb and not from the paper's own processing. The sample contains about 970,000 distinct CDR3 sequences, roughly half of them found a single time. The ten largest account for around 21% of the sample.

The CDR3 numbers 13 residues from cysteine through phenylalanine. Just CDR3 DNA is preserved here, 39 bases in frame from base 1. The CDR1 and CDR2 encoded by the germline V gene are SGHTA and FQGNSA. Trimming accounts for 3 bases at V and 8 bases at J, while the number of junction bases matched to no gene is 6. The sequencing sample was made of blood. This TCR came from a woman aged 60-70 years in good health. The rearranged segments are TRBV7-2 and TRBJ1-2; TRBD1 aligns with 7 central bases. CDR3 reads: CASSFDRVSGYTF. The nucleotides read TGTGCCAGCAGCTTCGACAGGGTGAGCGGCTACACCTTC.